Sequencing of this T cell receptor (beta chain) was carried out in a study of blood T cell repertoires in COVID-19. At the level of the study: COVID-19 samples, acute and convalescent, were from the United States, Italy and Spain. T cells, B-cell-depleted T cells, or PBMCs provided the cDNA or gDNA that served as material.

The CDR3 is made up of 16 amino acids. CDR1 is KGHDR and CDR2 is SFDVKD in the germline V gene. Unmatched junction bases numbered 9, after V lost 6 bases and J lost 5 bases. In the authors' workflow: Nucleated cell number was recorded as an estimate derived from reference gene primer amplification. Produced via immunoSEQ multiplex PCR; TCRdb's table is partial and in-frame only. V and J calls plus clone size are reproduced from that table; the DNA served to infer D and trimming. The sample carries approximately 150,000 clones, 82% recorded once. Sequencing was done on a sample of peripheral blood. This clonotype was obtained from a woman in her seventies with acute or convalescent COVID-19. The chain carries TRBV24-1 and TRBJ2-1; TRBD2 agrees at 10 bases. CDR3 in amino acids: CATSIASGSLDNEQFF. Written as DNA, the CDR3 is TGTGCCACCAGTATTGCTAGCGGGAGTTTGGACAATGAGCAGTTCTTC.